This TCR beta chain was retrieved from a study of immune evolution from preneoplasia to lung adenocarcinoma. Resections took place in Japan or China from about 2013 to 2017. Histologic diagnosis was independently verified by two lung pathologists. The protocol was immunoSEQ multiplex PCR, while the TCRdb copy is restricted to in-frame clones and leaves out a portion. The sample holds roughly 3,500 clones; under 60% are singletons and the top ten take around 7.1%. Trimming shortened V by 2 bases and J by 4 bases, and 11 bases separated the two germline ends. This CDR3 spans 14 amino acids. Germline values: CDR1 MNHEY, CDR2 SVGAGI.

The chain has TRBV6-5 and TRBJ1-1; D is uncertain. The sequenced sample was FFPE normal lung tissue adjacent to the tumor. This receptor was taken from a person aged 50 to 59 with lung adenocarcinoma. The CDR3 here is CASSYQAPGTEAFF. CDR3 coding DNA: TGTGCCAGCAGTTACCAGGCGCCGGGCACTGAAGCTTTCTTT.